This TCR beta chain comes out of a study of breast tumors, draining lymph nodes, adjacent tissues. Regarding the study as a whole: Data only fit, rather than demonstrated, lymph node origin of most tumor T cells. Findings are consistent with lymph node origin and intratumoral expansion of most tumor T cells.

Between the trimmed V and J ends, which lost 3 bases and 5 bases, there was a span of 16 bases. Germline CDR1 and CDR2: LGHNA and YSLEER. The CDR3 consists of 15 residues. TCRdb reprocessed the multiplex PCR reads with MiXCR, giving one entry per CDR3 protein. The sample shows roughly 220,000 distinct CDR3 sequences, around 35% of them seen only once. This clonotype was recorded once. Its antigen is unknown. Axillary draining lymph nodes of breast cancer patients supplied the node samples. This chain joins TRBV4-3 and TRBJ1-1, with a weak D call TRBD1 (6 bases). The receptor comes from a female donor with breast cancer. Some clones in this sample may be carry-over from other donors' samples. Sequencing was done on a sample of axillary lymph node tissue. Here the CDR3 reads CASSQPPTGITEAFF. DNA for the CDR3: TGCGCCAGCAGCCAGCCTCCAACAGGGATTACTGAAGCTTTCTTT.